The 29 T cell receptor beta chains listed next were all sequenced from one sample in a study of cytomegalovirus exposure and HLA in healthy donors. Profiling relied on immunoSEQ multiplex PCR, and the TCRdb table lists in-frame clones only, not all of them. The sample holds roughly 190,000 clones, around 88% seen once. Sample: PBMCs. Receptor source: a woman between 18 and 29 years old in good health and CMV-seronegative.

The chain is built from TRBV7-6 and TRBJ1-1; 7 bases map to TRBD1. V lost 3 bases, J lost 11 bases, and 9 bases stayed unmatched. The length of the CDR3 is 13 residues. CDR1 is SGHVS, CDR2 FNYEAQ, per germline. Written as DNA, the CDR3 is TGTGCCAGCAGCTTTTCGGGACAGTCGTGGGCTTTCTTT. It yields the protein CASSFSGQSWAFF.

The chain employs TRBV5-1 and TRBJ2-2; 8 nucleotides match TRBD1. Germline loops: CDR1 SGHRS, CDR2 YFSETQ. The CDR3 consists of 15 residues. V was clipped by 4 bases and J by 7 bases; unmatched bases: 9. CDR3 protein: CASSPVGQGVGELFF. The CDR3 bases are TGCGCCAGCAGCCCGGTAGGACAGGGAGTCGGGGAGCTGTTTTTT.

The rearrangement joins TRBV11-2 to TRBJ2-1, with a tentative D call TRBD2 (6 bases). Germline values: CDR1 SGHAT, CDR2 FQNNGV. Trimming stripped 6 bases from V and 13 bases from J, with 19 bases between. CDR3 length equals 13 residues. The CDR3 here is CASSLSTGGLQFF. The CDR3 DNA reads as TGTGCCAGCAGTCTCTCCACTGGGGGGTTACAGTTCTTC.

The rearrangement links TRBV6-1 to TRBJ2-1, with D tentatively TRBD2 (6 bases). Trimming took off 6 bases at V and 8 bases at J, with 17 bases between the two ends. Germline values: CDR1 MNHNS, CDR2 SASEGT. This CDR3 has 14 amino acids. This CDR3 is CASRENGGGDEQFF. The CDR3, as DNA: TGTGCCAGCAGGGAAAACGGAGGAGGGGATGAGCAGTTCTTC.

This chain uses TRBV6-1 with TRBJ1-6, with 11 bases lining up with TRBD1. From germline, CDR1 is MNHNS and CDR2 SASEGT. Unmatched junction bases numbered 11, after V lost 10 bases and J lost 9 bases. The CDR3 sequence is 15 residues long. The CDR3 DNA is TGTGCCACGACGGTTCGGGGACAGGGGGGTTCACCCCTCCACTTT. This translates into CATTVRGQGGSPLHF.

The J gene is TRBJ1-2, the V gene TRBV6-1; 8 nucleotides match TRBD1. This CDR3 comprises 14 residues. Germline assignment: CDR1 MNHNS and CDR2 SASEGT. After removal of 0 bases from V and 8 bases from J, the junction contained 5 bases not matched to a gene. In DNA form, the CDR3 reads TGTGCCAGCAGTGAAGCGTGGACAGGGTACGGCTACACCTTC. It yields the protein CASSEAWTGYGYTF.

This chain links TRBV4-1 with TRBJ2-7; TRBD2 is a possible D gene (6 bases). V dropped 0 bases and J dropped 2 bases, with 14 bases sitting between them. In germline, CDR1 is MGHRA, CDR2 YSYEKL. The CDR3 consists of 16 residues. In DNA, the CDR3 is TGCGCCAGCAGCCAAGAGGGCGCGGGGTCCGCCTACGAGCAGTACTTC. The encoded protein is CASSQEGAGSAYEQYF.

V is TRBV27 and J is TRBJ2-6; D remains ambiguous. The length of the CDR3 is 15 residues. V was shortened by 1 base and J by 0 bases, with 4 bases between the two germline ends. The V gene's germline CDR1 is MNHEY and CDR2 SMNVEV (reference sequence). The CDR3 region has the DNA TGTGCCAGCAGTTTATTGGCCTCTGGGGCCAACGTCCTGACTTTC. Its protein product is CASSLLASGANVLTF.

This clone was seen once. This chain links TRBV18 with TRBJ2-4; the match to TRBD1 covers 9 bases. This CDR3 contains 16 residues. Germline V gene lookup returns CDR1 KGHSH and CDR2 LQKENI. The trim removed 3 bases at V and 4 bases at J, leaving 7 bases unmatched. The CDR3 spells CASSPYPGTGKNIQYF. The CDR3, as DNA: TGTGCCAGCTCACCTTATCCCGGGACAGGGAAAAACATTCAGTACTTC.

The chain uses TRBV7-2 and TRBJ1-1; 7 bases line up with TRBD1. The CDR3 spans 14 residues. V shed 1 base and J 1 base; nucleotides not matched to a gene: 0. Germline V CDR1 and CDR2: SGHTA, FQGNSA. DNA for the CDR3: TGTGCCAGCAGCTTAGGACAGGGGAACACTGAAGCTTTCTTT. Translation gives CASSLGQGNTEAFF.

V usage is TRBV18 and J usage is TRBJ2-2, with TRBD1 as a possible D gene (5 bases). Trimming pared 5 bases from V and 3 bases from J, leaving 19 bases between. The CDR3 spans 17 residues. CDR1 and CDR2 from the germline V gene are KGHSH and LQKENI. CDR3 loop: CASSSVIIQEYTGELFF. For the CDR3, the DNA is TGTGCCAGCTCATCAGTCATAATACAGGAGTACACCGGGGAGCTGTTTTTT. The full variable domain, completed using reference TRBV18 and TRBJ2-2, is NAGVMQNPRHLVRRRGQEARLRCSPMKGHSHVYWYRQLPEEGLKFMVYLQKENIIDESGMPKERFSAEFPKEGPSILRIQQVVRGDSAAYFCASSSVIIQEYTGELFFGEGSRLTVL.

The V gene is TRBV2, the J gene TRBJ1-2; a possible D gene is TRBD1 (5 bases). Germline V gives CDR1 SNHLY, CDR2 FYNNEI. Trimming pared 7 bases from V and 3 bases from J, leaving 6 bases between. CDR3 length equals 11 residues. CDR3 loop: CASIQDYGYTF. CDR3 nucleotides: TGTGCCAGCATACAGGACTATGGCTACACCTTC.

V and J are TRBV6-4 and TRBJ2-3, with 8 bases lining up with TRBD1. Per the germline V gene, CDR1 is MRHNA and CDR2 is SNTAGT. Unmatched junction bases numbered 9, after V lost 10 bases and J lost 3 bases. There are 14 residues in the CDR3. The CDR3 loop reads CATAGQGGTDTQYF. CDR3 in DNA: TGTGCCACCGCCGGACAGGGTGGGACAGATACGCAGTATTTT.

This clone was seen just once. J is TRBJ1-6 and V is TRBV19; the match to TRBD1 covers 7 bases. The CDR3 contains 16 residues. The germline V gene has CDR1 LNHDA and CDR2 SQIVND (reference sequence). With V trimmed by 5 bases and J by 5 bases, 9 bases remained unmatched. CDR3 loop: CASSGTGTENNSPLHF. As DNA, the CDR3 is TGTGCCAGTAGTGGAACCGGGACAGAGAATAATTCACCCCTCCACTTT.

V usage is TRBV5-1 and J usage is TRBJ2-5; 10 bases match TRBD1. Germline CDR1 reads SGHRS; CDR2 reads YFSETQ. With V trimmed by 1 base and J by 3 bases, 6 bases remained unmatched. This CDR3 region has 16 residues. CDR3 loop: CASSLSPGQGEETQYF. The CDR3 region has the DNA TGCGCCAGCAGCTTGTCCCCTGGACAGGGGGAAGAGACCCAGTACTTC.

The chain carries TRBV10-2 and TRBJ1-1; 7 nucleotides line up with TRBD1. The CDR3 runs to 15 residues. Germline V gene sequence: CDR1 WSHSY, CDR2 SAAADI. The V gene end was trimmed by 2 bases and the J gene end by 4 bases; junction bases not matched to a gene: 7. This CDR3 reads CASSENSGGSTEAFF. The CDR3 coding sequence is TGCGCCAGCAGTGAGAATTCAGGGGGTAGCACTGAAGCTTTCTTT.

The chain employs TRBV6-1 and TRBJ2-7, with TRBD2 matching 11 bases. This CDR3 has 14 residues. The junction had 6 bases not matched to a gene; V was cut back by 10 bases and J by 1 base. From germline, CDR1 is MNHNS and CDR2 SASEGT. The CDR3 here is CATFRTSGSYEQYF. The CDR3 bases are TGTGCCACCTTTAGGACTAGCGGGTCCTACGAGCAGTACTTC.

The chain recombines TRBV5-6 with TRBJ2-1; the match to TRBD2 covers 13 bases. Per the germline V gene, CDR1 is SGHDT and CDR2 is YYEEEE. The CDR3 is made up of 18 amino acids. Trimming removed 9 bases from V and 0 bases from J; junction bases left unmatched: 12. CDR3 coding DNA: TGTGCCACCAGACTAGCGGGAGGAGGGACTTACTCCTACAATGAGCAGTTCTTC. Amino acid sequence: CATRLAGGGTYSYNEQFF.

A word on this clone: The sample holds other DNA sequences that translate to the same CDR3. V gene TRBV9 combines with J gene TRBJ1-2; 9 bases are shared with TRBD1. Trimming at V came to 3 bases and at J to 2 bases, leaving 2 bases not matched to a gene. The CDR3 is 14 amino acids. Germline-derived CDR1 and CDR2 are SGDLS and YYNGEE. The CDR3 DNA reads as TGTGCCAGCAGCGCTGGACAGGGGAACTATGGCTACACCTTC. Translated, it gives CASSAGQGNYGYTF. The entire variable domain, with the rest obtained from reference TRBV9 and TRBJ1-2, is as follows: DSGVTQTPKHLITATGQRVTLRCSPRSGDLSVYWYQQSLDQGLQFLIQYYNGEERAKGNILERFSAQQFPDLHSELNLSSLELGDSALYFCASSAGQGNYGYTFGSGTRLTVV.

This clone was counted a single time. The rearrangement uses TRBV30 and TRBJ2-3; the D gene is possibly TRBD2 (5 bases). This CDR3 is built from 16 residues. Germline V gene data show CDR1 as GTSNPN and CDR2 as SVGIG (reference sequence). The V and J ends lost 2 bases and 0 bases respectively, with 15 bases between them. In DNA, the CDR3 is TGTGCCTGGAGTCTCCCGCAGTGGACTAGCACAGATACGCAGTATTTT. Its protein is CAWSLPQWTSTDTQYF.

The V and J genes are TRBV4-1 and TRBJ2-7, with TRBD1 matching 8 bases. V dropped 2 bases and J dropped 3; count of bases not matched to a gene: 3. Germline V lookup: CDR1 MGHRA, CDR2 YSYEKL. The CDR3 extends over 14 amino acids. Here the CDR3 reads CASSQTGGFYEQYF. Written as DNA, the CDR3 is TGCGCCAGCAGCCAAACAGGGGGGTTCTACGAGCAGTACTTC.

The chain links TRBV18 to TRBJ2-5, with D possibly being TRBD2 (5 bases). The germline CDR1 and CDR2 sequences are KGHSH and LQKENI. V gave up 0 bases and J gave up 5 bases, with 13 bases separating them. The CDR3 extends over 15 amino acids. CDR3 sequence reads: CASSPPSLAGETQYF. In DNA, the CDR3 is TGTGCCAGCTCACCACCCTCCCTAGCCGGGGAGACCCAGTACTTC.

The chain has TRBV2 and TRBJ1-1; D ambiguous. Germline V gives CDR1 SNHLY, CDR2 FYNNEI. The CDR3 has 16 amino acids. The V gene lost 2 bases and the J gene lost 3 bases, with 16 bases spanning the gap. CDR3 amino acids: CASSETPIRDYTEAFF. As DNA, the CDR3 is TGTGCCAGCAGTGAAACCCCCATACGGGATTACACTGAAGCTTTCTTT.

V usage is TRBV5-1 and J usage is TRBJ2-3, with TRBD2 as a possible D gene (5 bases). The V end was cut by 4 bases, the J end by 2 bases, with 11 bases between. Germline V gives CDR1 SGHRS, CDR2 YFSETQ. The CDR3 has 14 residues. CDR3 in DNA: TGCGCCAGCAGCCCGAGGGATAACACAGATACGCAGTATTTT. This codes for CASSPRDNTDTQYF.

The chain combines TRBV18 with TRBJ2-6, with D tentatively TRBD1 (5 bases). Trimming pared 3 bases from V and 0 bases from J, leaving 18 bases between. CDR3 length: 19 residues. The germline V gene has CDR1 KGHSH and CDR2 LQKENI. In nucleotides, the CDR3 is TGTGCCAGCTCACCTCCCCCCAGGGCGGCCCACTCTGGGGCCAACGTCCTGACTTTC. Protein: CASSPPPRAAHSGANVLTF.

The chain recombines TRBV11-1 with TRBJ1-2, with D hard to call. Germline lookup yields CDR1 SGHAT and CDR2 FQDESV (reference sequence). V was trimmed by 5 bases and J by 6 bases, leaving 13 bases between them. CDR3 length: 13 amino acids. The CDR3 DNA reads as TGTGCCAGCAGCCGGGAGACTTATCATGGCTACACCTTC. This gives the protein CASSRETYHGYTF.

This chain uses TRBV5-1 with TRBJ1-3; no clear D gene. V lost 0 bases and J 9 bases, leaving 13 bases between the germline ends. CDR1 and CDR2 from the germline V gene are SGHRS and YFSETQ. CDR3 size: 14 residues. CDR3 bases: TGCGCCAGCAGCTTGGATGGGCCACTTAGCACCATATATTTT. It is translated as CASSLDGPLSTIYF. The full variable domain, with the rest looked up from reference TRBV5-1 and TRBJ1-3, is KAGVTQTPRYLIKTRGQQVTLSCSPISGHRSVSWYQQTPGQGLQFLFEYFSETQRNKGNFPGRFSGRQFSNSRSEMNVSTLELGDSALYLCASSLDGPLSTIYFGEGSWLTVV.

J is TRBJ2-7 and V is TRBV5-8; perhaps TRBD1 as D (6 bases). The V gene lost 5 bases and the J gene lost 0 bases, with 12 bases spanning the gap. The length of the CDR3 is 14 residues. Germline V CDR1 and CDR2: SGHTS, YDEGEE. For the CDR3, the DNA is TGTGCCAGCAGTGGGCAGGGGCCCTCCTACGAGCAGTACTTC. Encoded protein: CASSGQGPSYEQYF.

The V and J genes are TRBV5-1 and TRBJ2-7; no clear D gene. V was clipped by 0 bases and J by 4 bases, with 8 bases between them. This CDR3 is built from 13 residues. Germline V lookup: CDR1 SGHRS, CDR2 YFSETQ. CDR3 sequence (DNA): TGCGCCAGCAGCTTGGTAACCGGGTACGAGCAGTACTTC. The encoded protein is CASSLVTGYEQYF.